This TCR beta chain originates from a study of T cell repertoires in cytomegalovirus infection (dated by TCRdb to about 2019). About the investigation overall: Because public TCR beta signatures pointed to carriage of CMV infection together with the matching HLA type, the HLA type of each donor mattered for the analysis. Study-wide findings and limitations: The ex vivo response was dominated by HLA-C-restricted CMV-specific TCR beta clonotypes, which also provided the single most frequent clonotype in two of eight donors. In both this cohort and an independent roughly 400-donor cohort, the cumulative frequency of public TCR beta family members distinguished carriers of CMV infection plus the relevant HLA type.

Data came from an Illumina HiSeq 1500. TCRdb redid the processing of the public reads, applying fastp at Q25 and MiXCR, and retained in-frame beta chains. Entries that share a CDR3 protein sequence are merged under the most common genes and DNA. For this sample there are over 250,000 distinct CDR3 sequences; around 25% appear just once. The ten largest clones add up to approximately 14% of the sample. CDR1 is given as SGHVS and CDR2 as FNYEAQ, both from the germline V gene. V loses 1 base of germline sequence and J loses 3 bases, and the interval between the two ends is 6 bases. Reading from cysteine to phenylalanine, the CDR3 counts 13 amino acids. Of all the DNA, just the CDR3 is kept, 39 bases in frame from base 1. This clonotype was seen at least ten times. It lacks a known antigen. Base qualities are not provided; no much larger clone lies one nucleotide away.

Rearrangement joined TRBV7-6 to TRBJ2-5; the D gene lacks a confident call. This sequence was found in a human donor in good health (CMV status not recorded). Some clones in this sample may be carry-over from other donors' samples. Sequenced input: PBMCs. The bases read TGTGCCAGCAGCTTAGTGAGAAAAGAGACCCAGTACTTC. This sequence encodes CASSLVRKETQYF. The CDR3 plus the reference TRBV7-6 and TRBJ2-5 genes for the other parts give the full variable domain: GAGVSQSPRYKVTKRGQDVALRCDPISGHVSLYWYRQALGQGPEFLTYFNYEAQQDKSGLPNDRFSAERPEGSISTLTIQRTEQRDSAMYRCASSLVRKETQYFGPGTRLLVL.